This T cell receptor (beta chain) derives from a study of blood T cell repertoires in COVID-19. Trimming removed 0 bases at V and 4 bases at J, with 13 bases between. CDR1 is LGHDT and CDR2 is YNNKEL in the germline V gene (reference sequence). This CDR3 has 16 residues. Assay: immunoSEQ multiplex PCR; the TCRdb copy retains only in-frame clones and omits some. This table has approximately 280,000 clones, more than 85% appearing once. This chain links TRBV3-1 (or the pseudogene TRBV3-2) with TRBJ2-1, with D maybe TRBD2 (7 bases). The sequence was collected from a man aged 35 to 55 with acute or convalescent COVID-19. The sequencing input was peripheral blood. For the CDR3, the DNA is TGTGCCAGCAGCCAAGATACCGCGGGGGCATACAATGAGCAGTTCTTC. This gives the protein CASSQDTAGAYNEQFF.